This T cell receptor beta chain was obtained from a study of STAT3 mutations in large granular lymphocyte leukemia. Turning to the study itself: Roughly half of the longitudinally sequenced T-LGLL patients carried detectable canonical activating STAT3 mutations.

There are 16 residues in the CDR3. Trimming shortened V by 6 bases and J by 4 bases, and 24 bases separated the two germline ends. Germline V CDR1 and CDR2: SQVTM, ANQGSEA. Study-wide results and limits: At least one immunodominant TCR beta clonotype appeared in every T-cell large granular lymphocyte leukemia patient. Suggested: STAT3 mutation was not the ancestral event for these clonal expansions. All newly emerging clones after therapy were STAT3 wild type.

Comments on this clone: Its cognate antigen is unknown.

The method was immunoSEQ multiplex PCR; TCRdb's version includes in-frame clones alone and lacks a portion of them. This table holds under 6,000 clones, approximately 49% found once. This TCR was recovered from a man between 60 and 75 years old with T-cell large granular lymphocyte leukemia. Some clones in this sample may be carry-over from other donors' samples. Sequences were obtained from peripheral blood mononuclear cells. This chain joins TRBV29-1 and TRBJ1-2; perhaps TRBD1 as D (5 bases). The CDR3, as DNA: TGCAGCGTCCTCGCCGTAGGGGTGGGGCGAATCTATGGCTACACCTTC. Its protein is CSVLAVGVGRIYGYTF.